The entry that follows covers one T cell receptor beta chain sequence. The conserved closing phenylalanine or tryptophan is absent in this CDR3, likely reflecting a read error. The DNA is omitted, as the CDR3 cannot be located on it reliably, and the CDR3 follows TCRdb's listing. Genomic DNA, the template, was used for profiling of the TCR beta VDJ and CDR3. Using its own MiXCR run on the reads, TCRdb lists one record per CDR3 protein. The sample includes 200,000 to 250,000 distinct CDR3 sequences, roughly 53% of them seen just once. This record belongs to a study of CD8+CD57+ T cells in acquired aplastic anemia. CDR1 is LNHDA, CDR2 SQIVND, per germline (reference sequence). The CDR3 contains 8 residues when both ends are counted. All patients picked for sequencing had shown, by flow cytometry, an expansion of CD8+CD57+ cells.

This chain uses TRBV19 with TRBJ2-3; the D call TRBD1 from the table was never checked on the DNA. Sequenced material: sorted CD4+, CD8+, or CD8+CD57+ T cells (not recorded which) from PBMCs. The clonotype comes from a human donor with aplastic anemia. The CDR3: CASTSGRD.